The next 20 T cell receptor beta chains were all read from a single sample in a study of T cells after yellow fever vaccination. A single record per CDR3 protein comes from TCRdb applying MiXCR to the 5' RACE reads. Of around 300,000 distinct CDR3 sequences in the sample, 3.5% to 4.5% are singletons; the top ten hold just under 20%. The sample was PBMCs, taken 15 days after the yellow fever booster vaccination. All receptors come from a man between 18 and 35 years old who received the YFV17D yellow fever vaccine.

The chain carries TRBV15 and TRBJ2-2; D uncertain. Germline-derived CDR1 and CDR2 are LNHNV and YYDKDF (reference sequence). Trimming removed 0 bases at V and 6 bases at J, with 14 bases between. There are 16 residues in the CDR3. The CDR3 spells CATSRDVRPQSGELFF. The DNA of the CDR3 is TGTGCCACCAGCAGAGATGTTCGGCCGCAGTCCGGGGAGCTGTTTTTT.

This clonotype has more than one count but fewer than ten. The rearrangement links TRBV27 to TRBJ2-3, with D uncertain. Trimming shortened V by 8 bases and J by 1 base, and 10 bases separated the two germline ends. The length of the CDR3 is 13 residues. CDR1 is MNHEY and CDR2 is SMNVEV in the germline V gene (reference sequence). The CDR3 DNA reads TGTGCCAGCCATTTCCGGGGCACAGATACGCAGTATTTT. Translated: CASHFRGTDTQYF.

The chain links TRBV7-8 to TRBJ1-5, with D unclear. V shed 4 bases and J shed 10 bases, with 20 bases lying between them. The CDR3 totals 15 residues. In germline, CDR1 is SGHVS, CDR2 FQNEAQ. This chain's CDR3 is CASSSLGAISQPQHF. CDR3 coding DNA: TGTGCCAGCAGCTCACTCGGAGCCATATCACAACCCCAGCATTTT.

This clonotype was counted ten times or more. The chain links TRBV7-2 to TRBJ2-2, with a weak D call TRBD1 (6 bases). In germline, CDR1 is SGHTA, CDR2 FQGNSA. V shed 3 bases and J shed 7 bases, with 18 bases lying between them. This CDR3 has 16 amino acids. Written as DNA, the CDR3 is TGTGCCAGCAGCTTCCTCTTCCCAGGGGTTAACGGGGAGCTGTTTTTT. Protein product: CASSFLFPGVNGELFF. Based on the CDR3 plus reference TRBV7-2 and TRBJ2-2, the full variable domain is GAGVSQSPSNKVTEKGKDVELRCDPISGHTALYWYRQSLGQGLEFLIYFQGNSAPDKSGLPSDRFSAERTGGSVSTLTIQRTQQEDSAVYLCASSFLFPGVNGELFFGEGSRLTVL.

This clonotype has a count of ten or more. This sequence joins TRBV24-1 and TRBJ2-5; TRBD1 agrees at 8 bases. The CDR3 totals 15 residues. After removal of 3 bases from V and 5 bases from J, the junction contained 7 bases not matched to a gene. Germline values: CDR1 KGHDR, CDR2 SFDVKD. Written as DNA, the CDR3 is TGTGCCACCAGTGATCCCCGGACAGGGATGGAGACCCAGTACTTC. Protein product: CATSDPRTGMETQYF.

This clonotype turned up a few times. J is TRBJ1-2 and V is TRBV7-9; D unresolved. Trimming left V 2 bases short and J 2 bases short, with 9 bases between. Germline values: CDR1 SEHNR, CDR2 FQNEAQ (reference sequence). The CDR3 contains 14 residues. In DNA, the CDR3 is TGTGCCAGCAGCTTAAAACCTGAGAACTATGGCTACACCTTC. Its protein product is CASSLKPENYGYTF. Complete variable domain (other parts from reference TRBV7-9 and TRBJ1-2): DTGVSQNPRHKITKRGQNVTFRCDPISEHNRLYWYRQTLGQGPEFLTYFQNEAQLEKSRLLSDRFSAERPKGSFSTLEIQRTEQGDSAMYLCASSLKPENYGYTFGSGTRLTVV.

This clonotype was counted ten times or more. This sequence joins TRBV7-2 and TRBJ2-4, with TRBD1 identical over 7 bases. The CDR3 is 14 residues long. The ends lost 3 bases at V and 1 base at J; junction bases unmatched: 0. CDR1 and CDR2 (germline): SGHTA, FQGNSA. CDR3 in amino acids: CASSLDRAKNIQYF. CDR3 coding DNA: TGTGCCAGCAGCTTGGACAGGGCCAAAAACATTCAGTACTTC.

The rearrangement uses TRBV4-3 and TRBJ1-1, with D hard to call. The CDR3 sequence is 15 residues long. With 1 base removed from V and 2 bases from J, the gap between germline ends came to 11 bases. In germline, CDR1 is LGHNA, CDR2 YSLEER. Here the CDR3 reads CASSQAAERNTEAFF. The CDR3 bases are TGCGCCAGCAGCCAAGCTGCGGAGAGAAACACTGAAGCTTTCTTT.

This clonotype was counted ten times or more. The genes are TRBV6-5 and TRBJ1-2; D perhaps matches TRBD1 (5 bases). V was shortened by 7 bases and J by 0 bases, with 18 bases between the two germline ends. The CDR3 spans 16 residues. Germline V CDR1 and CDR2: MNHEY, SVGAGI. CDR3 in amino acids: CASTPGVGGANYGYTF. CDR3 nucleotides: TGTGCCAGCACCCCCGGGGTTGGGGGTGCTAACTATGGCTACACCTTC.

The chain has TRBV2 and TRBJ2-3; 13 bases agree with TRBD2. Germline V gene data show CDR1 as SNHLY and CDR2 as FYNNEI. Trimming cost V 9 bases and J 8 bases; bases outside gene matches: 8. The CDR3 extends over 14 amino acids. The CDR3 protein is CARGTSGGASTQYF. The CDR3 DNA reads as TGTGCCAGGGGCACTAGCGGGGGGGCCTCTACGCAGTATTTT.

There are many counts of this clonotype. As DNA, the CDR3 is TGCGCCAGCAGGGCAGCGGGCGGAGCAGATACGCAGTATTTT. It specifies CASRAAGGADTQYF. The V call is TRBV5-1, the J call TRBJ2-3, with a tentative D call TRBD2 (6 bases). V was shortened by 5 bases and J by 4 bases, with 14 bases between the two germline ends. From germline, CDR1 is SGHRS and CDR2 YFSETQ. CDR3 size: 14 residues.

V is TRBV5-1 and J is TRBJ2-1; D remains ambiguous. This CDR3 is 16 amino acids long. V was trimmed by 0 bases and J by 8 bases, leaving 18 bases between them. Germline V CDR1 and CDR2: SGHRS, YFSETQ. The chain's CDR3 is CASSLAAVVGTDEQFF. The CDR3 DNA sequence: TGCGCCAGCAGCTTGGCCGCAGTGGTCGGAACAGATGAGCAGTTCTTC.

This clonotype was counted many times. The chain carries TRBV4-1 and TRBJ1-1; D is perhaps TRBD1 (5 bases). The CDR3 runs 15 residues. The germline V gene has CDR1 MGHRA and CDR2 YSYEKL. V was trimmed by 3 bases and J by 5 bases, leaving 16 bases between them. The CDR3: CASSQRPLGETEAFF. CDR3 in DNA: TGCGCCAGCAGCCAGAGACCTTTGGGGGAAACTGAAGCTTTCTTT.

This clonotype was seen repeatedly, ten times or more. The chain carries TRBV5-1 and TRBJ1-2; a possible D gene is TRBD1 (5 bases). Between the trimmed V and J ends, which lost 4 bases and 7 bases, there was a span of 14 bases. Germline-derived CDR1 and CDR2 are SGHRS and YFSETQ. This CDR3 has 13 amino acids. CDR3 residues: CASSQGTVVGYTF. The DNA of the CDR3 is TGCGCCAGCAGCCAAGGGACGGTAGTTGGCTACACCTTC.

V gene TRBV27 combines with J gene TRBJ1-2, with D perhaps matching TRBD1 (5 bases). This CDR3 spans 13 amino acids. The germline V gene encodes CDR1 MNHEY and CDR2 SMNVEV (reference sequence). The V gene lost 5 bases and the J gene lost 8 bases, with 15 bases spanning the gap. Here the CDR3 DNA reads TGTGCCAGCAGTCAGGGCCGCCGGAGGGGCTACACCTTC. This translates into CASSQGRRRGYTF.

This clonotype appeared many times. The CDR3 loop reads CSVQDRSQETQYF. In nucleotides, the CDR3 is TGCAGTGTCCAGGACAGGAGCCAAGAGACCCAGTACTTC. The chain carries TRBV20-1 and TRBJ2-5, with 7 bases that match TRBD1. With 7 bases clipped from V and 1 base from J, the junction kept 6 bases outside the gene matches. CDR1 and CDR2 (germline): DFQATT, SNEGSKA (reference sequence). This CDR3 has 13 residues.

This clonotype was found many times. The chain has TRBV5-6 and TRBJ1-5; D unresolved. The CDR3 has 15 residues. The V end was cut by 2 bases, the J end by 5 bases, with 14 bases between. Germline V gene sequence: CDR1 SGHDT, CDR2 YYEEEE. CDR3 loop: CASSFYFGPYQPQHF. The CDR3 DNA is TGTGCCAGCAGCTTCTACTTTGGGCCGTATCAGCCCCAGCATTTT. The full variable domain, in which reference TRBV5-6 and TRBJ1-5 provide the parts outside the CDR3, is DAGVTQSPTHLIKTRGQQVTLRCSPKSGHDTVSWYQQALGQGPQFIFQYYEEEERQRGNFPDRFSGHQFPNYSSELNVNALLLGDSALYLCASSFYFGPYQPQHFGDGTRLSIL.

The rearrangement links TRBV5-1 to TRBJ2-1, with 8 bases matching TRBD2. The V and J ends lost 4 bases and 5 bases, in that order; junction bases with no gene match: 11. This CDR3 is 16 amino acids long. Germline V gives CDR1 SGHRS, CDR2 YFSETQ. DNA for the CDR3: TGCGCCAGCAGCCCCCCCGGGGGGGTGGGAGACAATGAGCAGTTCTTC. This translates into CASSPPGGVGDNEQFF.

The rearrangement uses TRBV12-3 or TRBV12-4 and TRBJ2-7; perhaps TRBD1 as D (6 bases). Trimming cost V 1 base and J 6 bases, with 10 bases left between them. The CDR3 is 13 residues long. In DNA form, the CDR3 reads TGTGCCAGCAGTTTAGGGGGGCAGGGCGAGCAGTACTTC. Translation: CASSLGGQGEQYF.

This clonotype has ten or more counts. The rearrangement uses TRBV21-1 and TRBJ1-1; TRBD1 is taken as the D call from the table, unchecked against the DNA. TRBV21-1 is recorded as a pseudogene. CDR3 length: 15 residues. The CDR3 region is CASSKFQGAYYGAFF. DNA for the CDR3: TGTGCCAGCAGCAAATTCCAGGGGGCCTATTACGGAGCTTTCTTT.